This T cell receptor beta chain is from a study of blood T cell repertoires in COVID-19. Study-level background: Acute and convalescent COVID-19 specimens originated in the United States, Italy and Spain.

Germline V CDR1 and CDR2: SGHAT, FQNNGV. The ends lost 2 bases at V and 4 bases at J; junction bases unmatched: 5. CDR3 length equals 15 residues. Clones were read by immunoSEQ multiplex PCR, and TCRdb kept only the in-frame ones, dropping some. The sample holds approximately 200,000 clones, about 86% seen once. The source of this sequence is a woman in her 30s with active or convalescent COVID-19. The chain is built from TRBV11-2 and TRBJ1-2; 9 nucleotides match TRBD1. Sequencing input: peripheral blood. CDR3 DNA sequence: TGTGCCAGCAGCTTACTCCGGGACAGGGCCTATGGCTACACCTTC. Translating it yields CASSLLRDRAYGYTF.